This entry is about one T cell receptor (beta chain). The data were taken from a study of T cell changes during pregnancy in multiple sclerosis. Sequencing used immunoSEQ multiplex PCR; TCRdb keeps in-frame clones, though not all of them. This sample yields around 40,000 clones, of which nearly 90% are seen a single time; roughly 1.1% belongs to the top ten. The V end lost 0 bases, the J end lost 5 bases, and 12 bases lay between the germline ends. Germline loops: CDR1 SGDLS, CDR2 YYNGEE. This CDR3 has 15 amino acids. The sample was CD4+ T cells from peripheral blood mononuclear cells, taken in the first trimester of pregnancy. The chain joins TRBV9 to TRBJ1-5, with a tentative D call TRBD1 (5 bases). The clonotype originates from a female donor with multiple sclerosis, enrolled in a pregnancy study. The CDR3 protein is CASSVEGQPDQPQHF. The CDR3 bases are TGTGCCAGCAGCGTAGAAGGACAACCGGATCAGCCCCAGCATTTT.